This T cell receptor beta chain derives from a study of TIL therapy for anti-PD-1-resistant metastatic lung cancer. Study in general: Half of patients were current or former smokers. General study points: TIL clonotype persistence in blood showed no apparent association with response. This highly selected cohort may not generalize to typical lung cancer patients.

Sequencing used immunoSEQ v3. Method: immunoSEQ multiplex PCR; TCRdb's copy keeps in-frame clones and lacks some. Of some 60,000 clones listed, roughly 69% are singletons. The CDR3 length is 13 residues. CDR1 is SGHNT and CDR2 is YYREEE in the germline V gene (reference sequence). V gave up 5 bases and J gave up 9 bases, with 15 bases separating them. Stated time point: pre-treatment sample, taken before nivolumab and TIL therapy. Stage 4 NSCLC adults joined between 2017 and 2020. Regarding this clone: Its antigen remains unknown.

Sample: blood, taken at baseline. V usage is TRBV5-4 and J usage is TRBJ2-1; tentative D call: TRBD1 (6 bases). The receptor was isolated from a person between 25 and 79 years old with non-small cell lung cancer. The CDR3: CASSQLAGVEQFF. Written as DNA, the CDR3 is TGTGCCAGCAGTCAACTGGCAGGGGTTGAGCAGTTCTTC.